These T cell receptor beta chains were read from a single sample in a study of T cell repertoires in cytomegalovirus infection. Their recognized antigens are unknown. TCRdb passed the reads through MiXCR, listing each CDR3 protein once. Of roughly 100,000 distinct CDR3 sequences detected, roughly 39% appear once; the ten largest clones hold about 76%. The sample in question was CD8+ T cells from cultured PBMCs, obtained from culture after CMV antigen stimulation. These receptors originate from a human donor in good health (CMV status not recorded). Some clones in this sample may be carry-over from other donors' samples. CDR3s include the opening cysteine and the closing phenylalanine or tryptophan. Each record gives: D gene, clone size, V gene, CDR3 length, J gene, CDR3 DNA, CDR3 protein. D genes are given only for firm matches. The size entry is marked missing in some rows and otherwise reads once, few, many or a size class.

-	-	TRBV20-1	17	TRBJ2-1	TGCAGTGCTAGGGACATCAATTCGGGGGTACCCTACAATGAGCAGTTCTTC	CSARDINSGVPYNEQFF
-	-	TRBV15	18	TRBJ2-3	TGTGCCACCAGCATATCTTCAGGGACCCTCATATGGACAGATACGCAGTATTTT	CATSISSGTLIWTDTQYF
-	-	TRBV20-1	13	TRBJ2-7	TGCAGTGCTCGCCTACTAGTTTCCTACGAGCAGTACTTC	CSARLLVSYEQYF
TRBD2	-	TRBV30	16	TRBJ2-1	TGTGCCTGGAGTGAACCGACTAGCGGAGATTACAATGAGCAGTTCTTC	CAWSEPTSGDYNEQFF
-	few	TRBV7-8	13	TRBJ1-1	TGTGCCAGCAGCGACGATGCGGGGACTGAAGCTTTCTTT	CASSDDAGTEAFF
-	many	TRBV28	11	TRBJ2-5	TGTGCCAGCAGTTTTGGGCAGACCCAGTACTTC	CASSFGQTQYF
TRBD1	-	TRBV7-6	15	TRBJ2-3	TGTGCCAGCAGCTTAGCCACAGGGGCGTGGGATACGCAGTATTTT	CASSLATGAWDTQYF
-	-	TRBV19	14	TRBJ2-2	TGTGCCAGTACCGACAGCGCGAACACCGGGGAGCTGTTTTTT	CASTDSANTGELFF
-	many	TRBV7-7	13	TRBJ2-3	TGTGCCAGCAGCACGGACCCGACCGATACGCAGTATTTT	CASSTDPTDTQYF
-	-	TRBV12-3/TRBV12-4	13	TRBJ1-2	TGTGCCAGCAGTTTTGGGGTTAACTATGGCTACACCTTC	CASSFGVNYGYTF
TRBD1	many	TRBV9	16	TRBJ1-6	TGTGCCAGCAGCCCTCCGGACAGGGGGGTTGGGTCACCCCTCCACTTT	CASSPPDRGVGSPLHF
-	-	TRBV13	13	TRBJ1-1	TGTGCCAGCAGCCCCTCGGCCTTTACTGAAGCTTTCTTT	CASSPSAFTEAFF
TRBD1	many	TRBV12-3/TRBV12-4	15	TRBJ2-3	TGTGCCAGCAGTCTGACAGGGGCAGGCACAGATACGCAGTATTTT	CASSLTGAGTDTQYF
-	few	TRBV12-3/TRBV12-4	13	TRBJ1-5	TGTGCCAGCAGCCCAACAGGTCGAGGGCCCCAGCATTTT	CASSPTGRGPQHF
TRBD2	once	TRBV7-9	16	TRBJ2-7	TGTGCCAGCAGCCCCCGTAGCGGGGAGAGCTCCTACGAGCAGTACTTC	CASSPRSGESSYEQYF
TRBD1	-	TRBV7-6	14	TRBJ2-7	TGTGCCAGCAGCAGGGACAGGATGACCTACGAGCAGTACTTC	CASSRDRMTYEQYF
-	-	TRBV12-3/TRBV12-4	16	TRBJ1-3	TGTGCCAGCAGTACCCGGACACGGGGCCCTGGAAACACCATATATTTT	CASSTRTRGPGNTIYF